Listed below are T cell receptor beta chains from one sample, sequenced in a study of blood T cell repertoires in COVID-19. Sequencing was performed with immunoSEQ multiplex PCR; in TCRdb, only in-frame clones are kept and a portion is missing. The sample holds 100,000 to 120,000 clones; roughly 82% are singletons and the top ten take 15% to 20%. Sequences were obtained from peripheral blood. The receptors here all came from a woman aged 55-70 years with acute or convalescent COVID-19. CDR3s include the opening cysteine and the closing phenylalanine or tryptophan. A D gene is named only where the DNA matches it firmly. A clone size is listed for some rows: how often the clone was seen (once, few, many), or a class if it is expanded.

j_call: TRBJ2-7
clone_size: NA
d_call: TRBD2
v_call: TRBV6-5
cdr3_nt: TGTGCCAGCAGTTACTCGAGAGCGGGGGGCGCCTACGAGCAGTACTTC
cdr3_aa: CASSYSRAGGAYEQYF

j_call: TRBJ1-5
clone_size: NA
d_call: TRBD1
v_call: TRBV7-9
cdr3_nt: TGTGCCAGCAGCCGAGGACAGGGGGCATCTGGCAATCAGCCCCAGCATTTT
cdr3_aa: CASSRGQGASGNQPQHF

j_call: TRBJ2-3
clone_size: NA
d_call: NA
v_call: TRBV5-4
cdr3_nt: TGTGCCAGCAGCCCCGGGGGAACAGATACGCAGTATTTT
cdr3_aa: CASSPGGTDTQYF

j_call: TRBJ2-7
clone_size: NA
d_call: NA
v_call: TRBV5-6
cdr3_nt: TGTGCCAGCAGCTTGTCGACAGCCTACGAGCAGTACTTC
cdr3_aa: CASSLSTAYEQYF

j_call: TRBJ2-6
clone_size: NA
d_call: NA
v_call: TRBV5-1
cdr3_nt: TGCGCCAGCAGCCTCCAGGGCTCCGGGGCCAACGTCCTGACTTTC
cdr3_aa: CASSLQGSGANVLTF

j_call: TRBJ1-2
clone_size: NA
d_call: TRBD1
v_call: TRBV28
cdr3_nt: TGTGCCAGCAGCTACCACAGGGGTTTTAACTATGGCTACACCTTC
cdr3_aa: CASSYHRGFNYGYTF

j_call: TRBJ1-4
clone_size: NA
d_call: TRBD1
v_call: TRBV4-3
cdr3_nt: TGCGCCAGCAGCCTCTACAGGGGTATAAGGGAAAAACTGTTTTTT
cdr3_aa: CASSLYRGIREKLFF

j_call: TRBJ2-7
clone_size: NA
d_call: TRBD1
v_call: TRBV3-1/TRBV3-2
cdr3_nt: TGTGCCAGCAGCCCGCGGACAGGGAGAGGCGACGAGCAGTACTTC
cdr3_aa: CASSPRTGRGDEQYF

j_call: TRBJ1-5
clone_size: NA
d_call: TRBD1
v_call: TRBV29-1
cdr3_nt: TGCAGCGCCGGGGACAGCCTAGTTCAGCCCCAGCATTTT
cdr3_aa: CSAGDSLVQPQHF

j_call: TRBJ1-2
clone_size: NA
d_call: TRBD1
v_call: TRBV6-6
cdr3_nt: TGTGCCGGACAGGGGTGGATTGGCTATGGCTACACCTTC
cdr3_aa: CAGQGWIGYGYTF

j_call: TRBJ2-1
clone_size: NA
d_call: TRBD2
v_call: TRBV4-2
cdr3_nt: TGTGCCAGCAGCCGGATAGCGGGGGACTACAATGAGCAGTTCTTC
cdr3_aa: CASSRIAGDYNEQFF

j_call: TRBJ2-5
clone_size: NA
d_call: TRBD2
v_call: TRBV5-4
cdr3_nt: TGTGCCAGCAGCGCCGCTAGCGGAGGCAAAGAGACCCAGTACTTC
cdr3_aa: CASSAASGGKETQYF

j_call: TRBJ1-1
clone_size: NA
d_call: NA
v_call: TRBV9
cdr3_nt: TGTGCCAGCAGCGTAGGGACTAACACTGAAGCTTTCTTT
cdr3_aa: CASSVGTNTEAFF

j_call: TRBJ1-1
clone_size: NA
d_call: NA
v_call: TRBV7-3
cdr3_nt: TGTGCCAGCACCTCTAGGCGACGCGCGGACACTGAAGCTTTCTTT
cdr3_aa: CASTSRRRADTEAFF

j_call: TRBJ1-1
clone_size: NA
d_call: NA
v_call: TRBV19
cdr3_nt: TGTGCCAGTAGTATAATAGGGCAGGGAAGAACTGAAGCTTTCTTT
cdr3_aa: CASSIIGQGRTEAFF

j_call: TRBJ2-1
clone_size: NA
d_call: TRBD1
v_call: TRBV6-2/TRBV6-3
cdr3_nt: TGTGCCAGCAGTTACCGGACAGGCCACTCCTACAATGAGCAGTTCTTC
cdr3_aa: CASSYRTGHSYNEQFF

j_call: TRBJ1-2
clone_size: NA
d_call: TRBD1
v_call: TRBV27
cdr3_nt: TGTGCCAGCAGTTCGCTACCGGACAGGGGAAGCAATGGCTACACCTTC
cdr3_aa: CASSSLPDRGSNGYTF

j_call: TRBJ1-1
clone_size: NA
d_call: NA
v_call: TRBV5-1
cdr3_nt: TGCGCCAGCAGCTTGGCCGGTGTCGGGGACACTGAAGCTTTCTTT
cdr3_aa: CASSLAGVGDTEAFF

j_call: TRBJ2-3
clone_size: NA
d_call: NA
v_call: TRBV11-3
cdr3_nt: TGTGCCAGCAGCTCCCGGTTTAGCGATAGAGATACGCAGTATTTT
cdr3_aa: CASSSRFSDRDTQYF

j_call: TRBJ1-4
clone_size: NA
d_call: NA
v_call: TRBV19
cdr3_nt: TGTGCCAGTAGTCCCCGAGGGGGGGCAACTAATGAAAAACTGTTTTTT
cdr3_aa: CASSPRGGATNEKLFF

j_call: TRBJ1-1
clone_size: NA
d_call: NA
v_call: TRBV9
cdr3_nt: TGTGCCAGCAGCGAAACAGGGACAAATGCTGAAGCTTTCTTT
cdr3_aa: CASSETGTNAEAFF

j_call: TRBJ1-4
clone_size: NA
d_call: NA
v_call: TRBV7-9
cdr3_nt: TGTGCCAGCAGCCCTGGGGGAGGGGTCCGTTACAATGAAAAACTGTTTTTT
cdr3_aa: CASSPGGGVRYNEKLFF

j_call: TRBJ1-2
clone_size: NA
d_call: NA
v_call: TRBV6-5
cdr3_nt: TGTGCCAGCAGTTACGAGACACGGGGTGGCTACACCTTC
cdr3_aa: CASSYETRGGYTF

j_call: TRBJ2-1
clone_size: NA
d_call: TRBD2
v_call: TRBV4-3
cdr3_nt: TGCGCCAGCAGCCAAGACCTAGCGGGGGGGCTTAATGAGCAGTTCTTC
cdr3_aa: CASSQDLAGGLNEQFF

j_call: TRBJ1-3
clone_size: few
d_call: NA
v_call: TRBV3-1/TRBV3-2
cdr3_nt: TGTGCCAGCGGGTCGGGGATGGACGGAAACACCATATATTTT
cdr3_aa: CASGSGMDGNTIYF

j_call: TRBJ1-6
clone_size: NA
d_call: NA
v_call: TRBV7-9
cdr3_nt: TGTGCCAGCAGCCGTCATAATTCACCCCTCCACTTT
cdr3_aa: CASSRHNSPLHF

j_call: TRBJ2-1
clone_size: NA
d_call: TRBD2
v_call: TRBV27
cdr3_nt: TGTGCCAGCAGTTTCCGGAGCGGGGGGGTCTACAATGAGCAGTTCTTC
cdr3_aa: CASSFRSGGVYNEQFF

j_call: TRBJ1-5
clone_size: NA
d_call: TRBD1
v_call: TRBV7-2
cdr3_nt: TGTGCCAGCAGCACCGGGACAGGGAATCAGCCCCAGCATTTT
cdr3_aa: CASSTGTGNQPQHF

j_call: TRBJ1-2
clone_size: once
d_call: NA
v_call: TRBV29-1
cdr3_nt: TGCAGCGTGGCGACAGGAGCGATCTATGGCTACACCTTC
cdr3_aa: CSVATGAIYGYTF

j_call: TRBJ2-1
clone_size: NA
d_call: NA
v_call: TRBV27
cdr3_nt: TGTGCCAGCAGTCACCTCAGGCAGACACCCTACAATGAGCAGTTCTTC
cdr3_aa: CASSHLRQTPYNEQFF

j_call: TRBJ2-2
clone_size: many
d_call: TRBD1
v_call: TRBV29-1
cdr3_nt: TGCAGCGTTGAAAAAGGGACAGCGAACACCGGGGAGCTGTTTTTT
cdr3_aa: CSVEKGTANTGELFF

j_call: TRBJ2-7
clone_size: NA
d_call: TRBD1
v_call: TRBV6-5
cdr3_nt: TGTGCCAGCAGTTTGGGACAGGCGGTTTACGAGCAGTACTTC
cdr3_aa: CASSLGQAVYEQYF

j_call: TRBJ1-5
clone_size: few
d_call: NA
v_call: TRBV11-1
cdr3_nt: TGTGCCAGCAGCTCCACAGTTGATCAGCCCCAGCATTTT
cdr3_aa: CASSSTVDQPQHF

j_call: TRBJ2-5
clone_size: NA
d_call: NA
v_call: TRBV7-3
cdr3_nt: TGTGCCAGCAGCTCTGGCAGGCGTGGAGAGACCCAGTACTTC
cdr3_aa: CASSSGRRGETQYF

j_call: TRBJ1-3
clone_size: NA
d_call: NA
v_call: TRBV5-1
cdr3_nt: TGCGCCAGCAGCCCCCGGACAGCCGACGCTGGAAACACCATATATTTT
cdr3_aa: CASSPRTADAGNTIYF

j_call: TRBJ2-5
clone_size: NA
d_call: TRBD2
v_call: TRBV19
cdr3_nt: TGTGCCAGTAGCCGACTAGCGGGGGGACAAGAGACCCAGTACTTC
cdr3_aa: CASSRLAGGQETQYF